These 10 T cell receptor beta chains were sequenced from one sample in a study of cytomegalovirus exposure and HLA in healthy donors (TCRdb year 2017). Receptor libraries were prepared by the immunoSEQ multiplex PCR assay. For the multiplex PCR, a mixture combining 60 forward primers for TCR Vbeta segments and 13 reverse primers for TCR Jbeta segments was used. The source is immuneACCESS, and TCRdb retained only in-frame sequences with V and J called. Part of the clones is not carried over; for the studies checked, unresolved V genes explain less than half of this, and the remainder is unexplained. Recorded for this sample are a few hundred thousand clones; approximately 80% of them occurred a single time. The ten largest clonotypes hold roughly 3% of the sample. Sequences were obtained from PBMCs. These receptors all come from a woman aged 25 to 45 in good health and CMV-seronegative.

This clone appeared a few times. The rearrangement joins TRBV2 to TRBJ1-6; D gene uncertain. V shed 8 bases and J shed 6 bases, with 17 bases lying between them. The germline V gene has CDR1 SNHLY and CDR2 FYNNEI. CDR3 length: 15 amino acids. CDR3 protein: CASLRSSSLNSPLHF. Here the CDR3 DNA reads TGTGCCAGCCTTAGAAGTAGCAGCCTTAATTCACCCCTCCACTTT.

The chain uses TRBV28 and TRBJ1-4; D unclear. Trimming stripped 4 bases from V and 0 bases from J, with 15 bases between. The CDR3 has 17 residues. Germline V gives CDR1 MDHEN, CDR2 SYDVKM. The chain's CDR3 is CASSSPTEHATNEKLFF. The CDR3 DNA is TGTGCCAGCAGTTCGCCCACAGAGCACGCAACTAATGAAAAACTGTTTTTT. The full variable domain, its missing parts supplied by reference TRBV28 and TRBJ1-4, is DVKVTQSSRYLVKRTGEKVFLECVQDMDHENMFWYRQDPGLGLRLIYFSYDVKMKEKGDIPEGYSVSREKKERFSLILESASTNQTSMYLCASSSPTEHATNEKLFFGSGTQLSVL.

This clone was seen more than once but under ten times. In DNA form, the CDR3 reads TGTGCCAGCAGCGTAGATGCAGCGGGGACCTACAATGAGCAGTTCTTC. It encodes CASSVDAAGTYNEQFF. J is TRBJ2-1 and V is TRBV9; 7 bases match TRBD2. The V segment lost 0 bases and the J segment 2 bases; nucleotides outside the gene matches: 5. This CDR3 is built from 16 residues. Germline V gives CDR1 SGDLS, CDR2 YYNGEE.

The chain has TRBV4-2 and TRBJ2-7; TRBD2 matches at 7 bases. V dropped 5 bases and J dropped 2; count of bases not matched to a gene: 6. The CDR3 extends over 14 amino acids. In germline, CDR1 is LGHNA, CDR2 YNFKEQ. CDR3 loop: CASSWASGTYEQYF. In DNA, the CDR3 is TGTGCCAGCAGCTGGGCTAGCGGCACCTACGAGCAGTACTTC.

The chain employs TRBV5-1 and TRBJ1-1; D not resolved. The V gene's germline CDR1 is SGHRS and CDR2 YFSETQ. The CDR3 is 16 amino acids. V shed 3 bases and J shed 3 bases, with 18 bases lying between them. CDR3 amino acids: CASSSTTEGYDTEAFF. CDR3 sequence (DNA): TGCGCCAGCAGCTCCACAACTGAGGGTTATGACACTGAAGCTTTCTTT.

This chain joins TRBV6-5 and TRBJ1-1, with D possibly matching TRBD1 (5 bases). Trimming removed 8 bases from V and 5 bases from J, with 12 bases in between. The length of the CDR3 is 12 residues. CDR1 is MNHEY and CDR2 is SVGAGI in the germline V gene. The CDR3 bases are TGTGCCAGCGGGGACTTTAGGACTGAAGCTTTCTTT. Protein product: CASGDFRTEAFF.

To note about this clone: Other DNA sequences in the sample encode the same CDR3. The chain recombines TRBV18 with TRBJ2-7, with D possibly being TRBD1 (6 bases). V shed 3 bases and J shed 0 bases, with 9 bases lying between them. The CDR3 spans 14 residues. Looked up from germline, CDR1 is KGHSH and CDR2 is LQKENI. The CDR3 nucleotides are TGTGCCAGCTCACCCGACAGGAACTCCTACGAGCAGTACTTC. Translation: CASSPDRNSYEQYF. Variable domain in full (rest from reference TRBV18 and TRBJ2-7): NAGVMQNPRHLVRRRGQEARLRCSPMKGHSHVYWYRQLPEEGLKFMVYLQKENIIDESGMPKERFSAEFPKEGPSILRIQQVVRGDSAAYFCASSPDRNSYEQYFGPGTRLTVT.

Comment on this clone: Other DNA sequences within the sample encode an identical CDR3. The chain employs TRBV7-9 and TRBJ2-1; D possibly corresponds to TRBD2 (5 bases). V was clipped by 1 base and J by 0 bases, with 7 bases between them. The CDR3 runs 15 residues. Germline CDR1 SEHNR, CDR2 FQNEAQ (reference sequence). This CDR3 is CASSLVGGSYNEQFF. The CDR3 coding sequence is TGTGCCAGCAGCTTAGTAGGAGGCTCCTACAATGAGCAGTTCTTC.

This chain joins TRBV29-1 and TRBJ1-2, with TRBD1 identical over 7 bases. From germline, CDR1 is SQVTM and CDR2 ANQGSEA. Losses at the gene ends were 6 bases for V and 7 bases for J; bases not matched to a gene: 2. The CDR3 is 10 residues long. CDR3 bases: TGCAGCGTCGGGACAGCTGGCTACACCTTC. Translation gives CSVGTAGYTF.

The V call is TRBV29-1, the J call TRBJ2-1, with TRBD2 matching over 7 bases. The length of the CDR3 is 11 residues. Losses at the gene ends were 0 bases for V and 13 bases for J; bases not matched to a gene: 3. Germline-derived CDR1 and CDR2 are SQVTM and ANQGSEA. The DNA for the CDR3 is TGCAGCGTTGAAGAAGGGGAGGGACAGTTCTTC. Its protein is CSVEEGEGQFF.